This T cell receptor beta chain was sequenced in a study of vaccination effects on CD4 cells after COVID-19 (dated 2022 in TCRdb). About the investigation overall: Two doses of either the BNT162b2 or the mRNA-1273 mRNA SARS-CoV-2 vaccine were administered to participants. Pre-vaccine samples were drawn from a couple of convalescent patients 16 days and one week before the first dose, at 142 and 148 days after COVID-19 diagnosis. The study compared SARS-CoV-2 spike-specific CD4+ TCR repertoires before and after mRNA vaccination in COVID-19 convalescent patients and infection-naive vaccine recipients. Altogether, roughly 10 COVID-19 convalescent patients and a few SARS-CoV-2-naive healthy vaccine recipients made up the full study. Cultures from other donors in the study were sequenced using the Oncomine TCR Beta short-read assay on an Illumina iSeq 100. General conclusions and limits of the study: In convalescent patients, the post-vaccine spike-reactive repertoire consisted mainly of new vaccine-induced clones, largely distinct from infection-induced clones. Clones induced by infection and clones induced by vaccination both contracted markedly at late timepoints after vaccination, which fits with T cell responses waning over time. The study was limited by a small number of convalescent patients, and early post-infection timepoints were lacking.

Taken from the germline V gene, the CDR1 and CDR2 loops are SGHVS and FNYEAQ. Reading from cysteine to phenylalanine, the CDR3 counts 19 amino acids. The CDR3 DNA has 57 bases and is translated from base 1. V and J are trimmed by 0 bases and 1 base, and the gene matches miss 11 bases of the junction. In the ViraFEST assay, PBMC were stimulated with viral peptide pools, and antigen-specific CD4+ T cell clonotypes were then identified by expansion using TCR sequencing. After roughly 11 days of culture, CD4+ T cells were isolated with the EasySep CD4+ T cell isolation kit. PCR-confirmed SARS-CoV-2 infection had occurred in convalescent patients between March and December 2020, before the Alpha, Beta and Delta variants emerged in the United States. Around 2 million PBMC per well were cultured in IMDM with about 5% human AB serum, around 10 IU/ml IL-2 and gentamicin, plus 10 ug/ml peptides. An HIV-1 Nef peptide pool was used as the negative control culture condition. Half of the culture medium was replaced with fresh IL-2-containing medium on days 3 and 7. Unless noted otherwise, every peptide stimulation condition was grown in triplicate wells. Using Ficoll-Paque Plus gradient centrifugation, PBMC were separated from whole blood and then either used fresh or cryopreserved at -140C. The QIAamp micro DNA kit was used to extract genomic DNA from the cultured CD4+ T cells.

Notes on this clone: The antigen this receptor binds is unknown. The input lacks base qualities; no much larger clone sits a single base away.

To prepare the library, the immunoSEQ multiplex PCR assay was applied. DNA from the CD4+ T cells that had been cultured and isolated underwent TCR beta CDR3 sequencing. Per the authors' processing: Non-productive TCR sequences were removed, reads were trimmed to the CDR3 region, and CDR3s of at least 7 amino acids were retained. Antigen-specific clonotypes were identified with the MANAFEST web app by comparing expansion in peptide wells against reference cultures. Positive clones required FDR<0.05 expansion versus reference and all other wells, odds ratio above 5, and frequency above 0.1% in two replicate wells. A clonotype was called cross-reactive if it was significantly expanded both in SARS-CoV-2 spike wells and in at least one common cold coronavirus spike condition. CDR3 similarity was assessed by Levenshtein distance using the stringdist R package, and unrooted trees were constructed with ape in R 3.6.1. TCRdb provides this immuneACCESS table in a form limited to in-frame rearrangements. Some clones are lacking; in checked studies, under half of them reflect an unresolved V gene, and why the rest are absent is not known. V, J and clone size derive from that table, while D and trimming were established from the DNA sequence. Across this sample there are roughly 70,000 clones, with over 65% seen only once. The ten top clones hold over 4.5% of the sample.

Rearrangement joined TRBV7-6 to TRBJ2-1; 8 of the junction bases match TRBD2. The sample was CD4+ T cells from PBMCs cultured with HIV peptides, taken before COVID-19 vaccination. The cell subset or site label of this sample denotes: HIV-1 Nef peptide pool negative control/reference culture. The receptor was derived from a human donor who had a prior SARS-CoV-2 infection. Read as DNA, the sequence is TGTGCCAGCAGCTTAGCTTGGGGTTGGCGGGGGGTTTCCTACAATGAGCAGTTCTTC. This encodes CASSLAWGWRGVSYNEQFF.